The 27 T cell receptor beta chains reported below all come from one sample, sequenced in a study of T cells in Graves' hyperthyroidism and ophthalmopathy. Amplification of TCR beta CDR3 regions was performed using RNA transcripts as template. In the first-round RT-PCR of the TCR CDR3, the HTBI primer set was used. TCRdb re-analysed the multiplex PCR reads in MiXCR, keeping a single row per CDR3 protein. The data contain about 690,000 distinct CDR3 sequences, 17% of them singletons. The specimen was blood. The receptor set was obtained from a man aged 45 to 65 with Graves' hyperthyroidism.

The chain uses TRBV20-1 and TRBJ1-4; no clear D. The CDR3 contains 15 residues. V lost 0 bases, J lost 4 bases, and 12 bases lay in between. Germline CDR1 reads DFQATT; CDR2 reads SNEGSKA (reference sequence). As DNA, the CDR3 is TGCAGTGCTAGAGATATTTGGACCGTTAATGAAAAACTGTTTTTT. Translation: CSARDIWTVNEKLFF.

This clonotype has more than one count but fewer than ten. CDR3 residues: CASRSFLGDYEQYF. The CDR3 DNA is TGTGCCAGCAGATCCTTTCTAGGGGACTACGAGCAGTACTTC. The chain recombines TRBV6-1 with TRBJ2-7; D possibly corresponds to TRBD1 (5 bases). The length of the CDR3 is 14 residues. Between the trimmed V and J ends, which lost 6 bases and 3 bases, there was a span of 15 bases. Germline values: CDR1 MNHNS, CDR2 SASEGT.

Ten or more counts support this clonotype. The rearrangement joins TRBV28 to TRBJ2-1; 7 bases line up with TRBD2. The CDR3 has 16 amino acids. Germline-derived CDR1 and CDR2 are MDHEN and SYDVKM. V lost 3 bases to trimming and J lost 9 bases; unmatched junction nucleotides: 14. In DNA form, the CDR3 reads TGTGCCAGCAGTTTGTCCATCGAGGGAGGGCGAGGTGAGCAGTTCTTC. This codes for CASSLSIEGGRGEQFF.

This clonotype occurred many times. The CDR3 reads CASTPDGQPSYEQYF. Here the CDR3 DNA reads TGTGCCAGCACTCCCGACGGACAGCCTTCCTACGAGCAGTACTTC. The J gene is TRBJ2-7, the V gene TRBV2, with a possible D match to TRBD1 (6 bases). V dropped 7 bases and J dropped 1 base, with 17 bases sitting between them. The CDR3 contains 15 residues. Germline V lookup: CDR1 SNHLY, CDR2 FYNNEI.

This clonotype was seen a handful of times. J is TRBJ2-3 and V is TRBV20-1; TRBD1 is a possible D gene (6 bases). Germline CDR1 DFQATT, CDR2 SNEGSKA (reference sequence). CDR3 length: 15 amino acids. With 3 bases removed from V and 1 base from J, the gap between germline ends came to 14 bases. CDR3 in amino acids: CSASPPQGGTDTQYF. CDR3 DNA: TGCAGTGCTAGCCCTCCACAGGGAGGCACAGATACGCAGTATTTT.

This clonotype has at least ten counts. The chain recombines TRBV7-9 with TRBJ2-1; 9 nucleotides match TRBD2. V gave up 2 bases and J gave up 7 bases; unmatched junction bases: 12. In germline, CDR1 is SEHNR, CDR2 FQNEAQ (reference sequence). This CDR3 comprises 17 residues. In nucleotides, the CDR3 is TGTGCCAGCAGCTTACGGGCGCGGGAGGGCGATTTTAATGAGCAGTTCTTC. Translation gives CASSLRAREGDFNEQFF. Together with reference TRBV7-9 and TRBJ2-1, the CDR3 gives the full variable domain: DTGVSQNPRHKITKRGQNVTFRCDPISEHNRLYWYRQTLGQGPEFLTYFQNEAQLEKSRLLSDRFSAERPKGSFSTLEIQRTEQGDSAMYLCASSLRAREGDFNEQFFGPGTRLTVL.

This clonotype came up many times. The chain has TRBV12-3 or TRBV12-4 and TRBJ1-2; tentative D call: TRBD1 (6 bases). The CDR3 extends over 14 amino acids. The germline V and J ends were trimmed by 6 bases and 7 bases, with 18 bases remaining between them. This chain's CDR3 is CASRTLGGALGYTF. CDR3 nucleotides: TGTGCCAGCAGAACCTTGGGGGGGGCGCTTGGCTACACCTTC.

At least ten counts were recorded for this clonotype. The junction departs from the called germline gene at one end, perhaps through a read error. This sequence joins TRBV5-1 and TRBJ2-7; D is unclear. The CDR3 length is 12 residues. The germline gives CDR1 SGHRS, CDR2 YFSETQ. The CDR3 DNA reads as TGTGCCAGCAGTTCCCCCAGTTACGAGCAGTACTTC. This sequence encodes CASSSPSYEQYF.

This clonotype occurred many times. The chain combines TRBV10-3 with TRBJ2-5, with 12 bases fitting TRBD2. This CDR3 has 14 residues. The ends lost 3 bases at V and 9 bases at J; junction bases unmatched: 5. Germline assignment: CDR1 ENHRY and CDR2 SYGVKD. The CDR3 nucleotides are TGTGCCATCAGTGATGGGACTAGCGGGCCCCCCCAGTACTTC. Its translation is CAISDGTSGPPQYF.

This clonotype was seen a handful of times. This chain uses TRBV19 with TRBJ2-2; D is perhaps TRBD1 (6 bases). Deletions cut 6 bases from V and 4 bases from J, with 15 bases between. Germline loops: CDR1 LNHDA, CDR2 SQIVND (reference sequence). This CDR3 region has 15 residues. The CDR3 loop is CASSWGPASTGELFF. CDR3 coding DNA: TGTGCCAGTAGCTGGGGGCCCGCGAGCACCGGGGAGCTGTTTTTT.

Comments on this clonotype: Just one base apart from a much larger clone, this may be a read error. The chain joins TRBV6-1 to TRBJ2-1, with 11 nucleotides matching TRBD1. Trimming removed 7 bases from V and 4 bases from J; junction bases left unmatched: 6. The CDR3 is 15 residues long. CDR1 is MNHNS and CDR2 is SASEGT in the germline V gene. DNA for the CDR3: TGTGCCAGCACCCAGGACAGGGGGCCTTACAATGAGCAGTTCTTC. It specifies CASTQDRGPYNEQFF.

This clonotype turned up a few times. This chain joins TRBV6-9 and TRBJ1-1; D might be TRBD1 (6 bases). V was cut by 4 bases and J by 1 base, with 13 bases left in between. This CDR3 is 15 amino acids long. The germline V gene encodes CDR1 MNHGY and CDR2 SVAAGI. The CDR3 region has the DNA TGTGCCAGCAGTTCCATGTCGACAGGGAACACTGAAGCTTTCTTT. This encodes CASSSMSTGNTEAFF.

This clonotype showed up many times. CDR3: CSAPRTGFAGELFF. The CDR3 DNA sequence: TGCAGTGCACCCCGGACAGGGTTCGCCGGGGAGCTGTTTTTT. The rearrangement uses TRBV20-1 and TRBJ2-2, with TRBD1 matching 8 bases. The length of the CDR3 is 14 residues. J gave up 6 bases and V 6 bases, and 9 bases lay outside the gene matches. Germline-derived CDR1 and CDR2 are DFQATT and SNEGSKA (reference sequence).

This clonotype came up many times. The J gene is TRBJ2-7, the V gene TRBV27, with 8 bases lining up with TRBD2. The CDR3 has 14 amino acids. J was trimmed by 4 bases and V by 7 bases; bases with no gene match: 9. Germline V lookup: CDR1 MNHEY, CDR2 SMNVEV (reference sequence). The CDR3 region has the DNA TGTGCCAGCACCCCAGCGGGAGAAGTTTACGAGCAGTACTTC. Translation: CASTPAGEVYEQYF.

This clonotype was observed at least ten times. The chain has TRBV28 and TRBJ2-2; no firm D call. This CDR3 has 16 amino acids. Per germline, CDR1 MDHEN and CDR2 SYDVKM. V was clipped by 4 bases and J by 6 bases, with 18 bases between them. The CDR3 region has the DNA TGTGCCAGCAGTTCCCCCGGGCAAGGTTTGTCCGGGGAGCTGTTTTTT. Translating gives CASSSPGQGLSGELFF.

At least ten counts were recorded for this clonotype. V usage is TRBV6-5 and J usage is TRBJ1-1, with no clear D. Trimming took 1 base from V and 3 from J, leaving 6 bases between them. The length of the CDR3 is 13 residues. CDR1 and CDR2 (germline): MNHEY, SVGAGI. The CDR3 protein is CASSYWVHTEAFF. CDR3 bases: TGTGCCAGCAGTTACTGGGTTCACACTGAAGCTTTCTTT.

This chain links TRBV6-2 or TRBV6-3 with TRBJ2-1; 8 bases are shared with TRBD2. The CDR3 contains 16 residues. The V and J ends lost 5 bases and 9 bases, in that order; junction bases with no gene match: 15. Per the germline V gene, CDR1 is MNHEY and CDR2 is SVGEGT. CDR3 loop: CASSARGAGVEGEQFF. In nucleotides, the CDR3 is TGTGCCAGCAGTGCCCGGGGAGCGGGAGTAGAGGGTGAGCAGTTCTTC.

The rearrangement links TRBV5-1 to TRBJ1-1; D uncertain. Germline V CDR1 and CDR2: SGHRS, YFSETQ. This CDR3 region has 13 residues. The V end lost 0 bases, the J end lost 6 bases, and 9 bases lay between the germline ends. The CDR3 DNA is TGCGCCAGCAGCTTGGATTTTGGCGCTGAAGCTTTCTTT. This encodes CASSLDFGAEAFF.

This clonotype was picked up a small number of times. CDR3 in DNA: TGTGCCAGCACGAACACAGGGTCTGGCGGAAACACCATATATTTT. Translated: CASTNTGSGGNTIYF. The V call is TRBV28, the J call TRBJ1-3, with D possibly matching TRBD1 (6 bases). CDR1 is MDHEN, CDR2 SYDVKM, per germline. V shed 7 bases and J shed 4 bases, with 17 bases lying between them. This CDR3 region has 15 residues.

Ten or more counts support this clonotype. The chain couples TRBV6-1 to TRBJ2-1; D perhaps matches TRBD1 (6 bases). This CDR3 comprises 15 residues. The germline V gene encodes CDR1 MNHNS and CDR2 SASEGT. V lost 3 bases and J 0 bases, leaving 9 bases between the germline ends. Here the CDR3 reads CASSDGGHSYNEQFF. DNA for the CDR3: TGTGCCAGCAGTGATGGGGGACACTCCTACAATGAGCAGTTCTTC.

The chain combines TRBV7-8 with TRBJ2-1; a possible D gene is TRBD2 (6 bases). The CDR3 is made up of 15 amino acids. CDR1 is SGHVS and CDR2 is FQNEAQ in the germline V gene. Trimming left V 5 bases short and J 6 bases short, with 17 bases between. The CDR3 spells CASSPFAGNRNEQFF. The CDR3, as DNA: TGTGCCAGCAGCCCATTTGCGGGGAACCGCAATGAGCAGTTCTTC.

This clonotype was seen ten or more times. The chain employs TRBV2 and TRBJ1-4; D unclear. V lost 8 bases and J lost 3, with 16 bases in between. Germline-derived CDR1 and CDR2 are SNHLY and FYNNEI. CDR3 length equals 15 residues. The CDR3 DNA sequence: TGTGCCAGCTGCCGGAGGACGGCCTCTAATGAAAAACTGTTTTTT. Translation gives CASCRRTASNEKLFF.

The chain is built from TRBV7-2 and TRBJ1-6; 9 positions agree with TRBD1. CDR1 is SGHTA, CDR2 FQGNSA, per germline. The CDR3 spans 16 residues. J was trimmed by 6 bases and V by 5 bases; bases with no gene match: 8. The CDR3 nucleotides read TGTGCCAGCAGCCGCGACAGGGGGACCCCTAATTCACCCCTCCACTTT. This encodes CASSRDRGTPNSPLHF.

This clonotype was counted only a few times. The V and J genes are TRBV19 and TRBJ1-1, with 10 bases lining up with TRBD1. V was pared by 4 bases and J by 0 bases, with 2 bases of the junction left unmatched. The germline V gene encodes CDR1 LNHDA and CDR2 SQIVND (reference sequence). The CDR3 runs to 15 residues. Here the CDR3 reads CASSTDRGVNTEAFF. As DNA, the CDR3 is TGTGCCAGTAGTACGGACAGGGGGGTGAACACTGAAGCTTTCTTT.

This clonotype was counted ten times or more. CDR3: CASSPGTAITSNEKLFF. CDR3 sequence (DNA): TGTGCCAGCAGTCCAGGGACAGCCATAACCTCTAATGAAAAACTGTTTTTT. The chain has TRBV6-1 and TRBJ1-4; 7 nucleotides agree with TRBD1. Trimming removed 5 bases from V and 3 bases from J; junction bases left unmatched: 12. This CDR3 is built from 17 residues. Per the germline V gene, CDR1 is MNHNS and CDR2 is SASEGT.

With regard to this clonotype: A much bigger clone sits one base away, suggesting this may be a read error. V usage is TRBV12-3 or TRBV12-4 and J usage is TRBJ2-7; D is perhaps TRBD2 (6 bases). CDR3 length: 13 residues. The V gene lost 4 bases and the J gene lost 9 bases, with 16 bases spanning the gap. Written as DNA, the CDR3 is TGTGCCAGCAGTTGGGCAGCCGAGGGAGGGCAGTACTTC. Protein sequence: CASSWAAEGGQYF.

This clonotype has only a few counts. The chain couples TRBV19 to TRBJ1-6; 7 bases are a match to TRBD1. V shed 8 bases, J shed 7 bases, and the junction held 14 bases outside the gene matches. The CDR3 extends over 16 amino acids. The germline CDR1 and CDR2 sequences are LNHDA and SQIVND (reference sequence). The CDR3 DNA reads TGTGCCAGTGGCCCAGGACAGGCCCTTTTGAATTCACCCCTCCACTTT. It encodes CASGPGQALLNSPLHF.